Sequencing of this TCR beta chain was carried out in a study of T cell clones after liver transplantation. Regarding the study as a whole: Conclusions were preliminary, with small, heterogeneous patient groups.

Worth noting for this clone: Its cognate antigen is unknown.

There are 15 residues in the CDR3. The V segment lost 0 bases and the J segment 2 bases; nucleotides outside the gene matches: 4. Germline V gives CDR1 SGHKS, CDR2 YYEKEE (reference sequence). Repertoires were generated with immunoSEQ multiplex PCR, while TCRdb's copy carries only in-frame clones and drops some. The table lists tens of thousands of clones, around 75% of them singletons. Here the sequenced sample was CD4+ T cells from blood, taken before liver transplant. This clonotype was obtained from a human donor who received a liver transplant. J is TRBJ1-1 and V is TRBV5-5; 7 bases match TRBD1. As DNA, the CDR3 is TGTGCCAGCAGCTTGGCGAGGGGGCTAAACACTGAAGCTTTCTTT. Its protein is CASSLARGLNTEAFF.